This section outlines one TCR beta chain sequence together with its context. Original methodology: Reference gene primer amplification gave nucleated cell count estimates. This table comes from immunoSEQ multiplex PCR, and its TCRdb copy is limited to in-frame clones, with some not included. V and J calls and clone size follow that table, whereas D and trimming were derived from the DNA. Of 190,000 or so clones listed, more than 75% are singletons. V trimming: 3 bases; J trimming: 8 bases; junction bases outside the gene matches: 4. The CDR3 is 13 amino acids. Germline CDR1 and CDR2: LGHDT and YNNKEL (reference sequence). These data originate in a study of blood T cell repertoires in COVID-19. Looking at the study overall: Researchers got acute and convalescent COVID-19 samples from the United States, Italy and Spain.

The genes are TRBV3-1 (or the pseudogene TRBV3-2) and TRBJ1-2, with 9 bases that match TRBD1. This receptor was taken from a man aged 35 to 55 with active or convalescent COVID-19. The sequencing sample was made of peripheral blood. The CDR3 sequence: CASSHTGGQGYTF. CDR3 in DNA: TGTGCCAGCAGCCATACAGGGGGCCAGGGCTACACCTTC.